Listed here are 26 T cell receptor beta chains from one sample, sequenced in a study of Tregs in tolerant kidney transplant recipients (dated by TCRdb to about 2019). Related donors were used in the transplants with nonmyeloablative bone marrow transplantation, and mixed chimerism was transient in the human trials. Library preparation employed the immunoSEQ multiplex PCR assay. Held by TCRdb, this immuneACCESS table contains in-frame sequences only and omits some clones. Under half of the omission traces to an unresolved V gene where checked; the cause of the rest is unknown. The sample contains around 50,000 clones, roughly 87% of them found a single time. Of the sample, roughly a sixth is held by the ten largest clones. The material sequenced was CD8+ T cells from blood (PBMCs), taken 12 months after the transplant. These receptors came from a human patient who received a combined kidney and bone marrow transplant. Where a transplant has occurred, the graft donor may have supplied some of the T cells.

As DNA, the CDR3 is TGTGCCAGCAGCTTCCGGGACAGGGGTAGCCCTTATAGCAATCAGCCCCAGCATTTT. It is translated as CASSFRDRGSPYSNQPQHF. The chain is built from TRBV5-4 and TRBJ1-5; TRBD1 aligns across 10 bases. With 2 bases clipped from V and 0 bases from J, the junction kept 11 bases outside the gene matches. This CDR3 has 19 amino acids. Germline values: CDR1 SGHNT, CDR2 YYREEE (reference sequence).

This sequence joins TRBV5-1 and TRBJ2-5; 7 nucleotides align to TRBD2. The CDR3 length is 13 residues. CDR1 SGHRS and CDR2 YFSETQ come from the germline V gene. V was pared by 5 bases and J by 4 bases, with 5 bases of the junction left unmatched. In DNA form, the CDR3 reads TGCGCCAGCAGGATCGGGGGGAGAGAGACCCAGTACTTC. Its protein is CASRIGGRETQYF. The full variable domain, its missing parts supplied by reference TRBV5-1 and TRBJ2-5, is KAGVTQTPRYLIKTRGQQVTLSCSPISGHRSVSWYQQTPGQGLQFLFEYFSETQRNKGNFPGRFSGRQFSNSRSEMNVSTLELGDSALYLCASRIGGRETQYFGPGTRLLVL.

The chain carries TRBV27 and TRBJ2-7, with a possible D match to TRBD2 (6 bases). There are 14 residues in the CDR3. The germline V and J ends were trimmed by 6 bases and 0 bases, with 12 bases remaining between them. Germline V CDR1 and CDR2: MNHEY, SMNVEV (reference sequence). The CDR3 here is CASRPGGPSYEQYF. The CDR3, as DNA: TGTGCCAGCAGGCCTGGAGGGCCCTCCTACGAGCAGTACTTC.

CDR3 protein: CATSRDNGGGHLDTQYF. Here the CDR3 DNA reads TGTGCCACCAGCAGAGATAACGGGGGGGGCCATCTAGATACGCAGTATTTT. The J gene is TRBJ2-3, the V gene TRBV15, with TRBD2 identical over 8 bases. This CDR3 has 17 residues. In germline, CDR1 is LNHNV, CDR2 YYDKDF (reference sequence). Losses at the gene ends were 0 bases for V and 5 bases for J; bases not matched to a gene: 10. Together with reference TRBV15 and TRBJ2-3, the CDR3 gives the full variable domain: DAMVIQNPRYQVTQFGKPVTLSCSQTLNHNVMYWYQQKSSQAPKLLFHYYDKDFNNEADTPDNFQSRRPNTSFCFLDIRSPGLGDTAMYLCATSRDNGGGHLDTQYFGPGTRLTVL.

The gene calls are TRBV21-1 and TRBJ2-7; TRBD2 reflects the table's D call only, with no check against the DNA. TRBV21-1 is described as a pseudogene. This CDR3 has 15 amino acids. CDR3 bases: TGTGCCAGCAGCAAAGTTTGGTGTCAACTGTACGAGCAGTACTTC. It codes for CASSKVWCQLYEQYF.

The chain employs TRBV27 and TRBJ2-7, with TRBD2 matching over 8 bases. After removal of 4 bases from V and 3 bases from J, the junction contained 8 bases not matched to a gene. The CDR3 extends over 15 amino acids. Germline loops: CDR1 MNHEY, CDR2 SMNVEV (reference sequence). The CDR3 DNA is TGTGCCAGCAGTTACGGGGGGGGCCTTTTCTACGAGCAGTACTTC. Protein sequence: CASSYGGGLFYEQYF.

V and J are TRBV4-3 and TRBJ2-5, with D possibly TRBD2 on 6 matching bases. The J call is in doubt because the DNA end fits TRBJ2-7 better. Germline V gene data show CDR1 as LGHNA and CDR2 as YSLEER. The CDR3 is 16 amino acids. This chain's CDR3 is CASSQEGGVGSYEQYF. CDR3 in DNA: TGCGCCAGCAGCCAAGAAGGAGGGGTAGGGTCCTACGAGCAGTACTTC.

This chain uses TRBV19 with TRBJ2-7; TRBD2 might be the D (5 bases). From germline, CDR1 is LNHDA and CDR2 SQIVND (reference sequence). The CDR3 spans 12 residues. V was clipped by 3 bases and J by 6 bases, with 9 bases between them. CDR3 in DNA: TGTGCCAGTAGTATCTTAGGAGGCGAGCAGTACTTC. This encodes CASSILGGEQYF.

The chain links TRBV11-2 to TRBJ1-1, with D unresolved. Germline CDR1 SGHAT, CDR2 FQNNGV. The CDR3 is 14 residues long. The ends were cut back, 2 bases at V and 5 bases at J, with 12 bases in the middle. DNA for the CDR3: TGTGCCAGCAGCTTAAGCGCGGGTGGTACTGAAGCTTTCTTT. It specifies CASSLSAGGTEAFF.

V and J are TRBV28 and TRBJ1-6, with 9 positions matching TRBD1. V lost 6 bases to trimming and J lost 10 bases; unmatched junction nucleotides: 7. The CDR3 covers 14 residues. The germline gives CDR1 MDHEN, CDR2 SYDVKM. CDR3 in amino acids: CASSYPTGGSPLHF. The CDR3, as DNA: TGTGCCAGCAGCTATCCGACAGGGGGATCACCCCTCCACTTT.

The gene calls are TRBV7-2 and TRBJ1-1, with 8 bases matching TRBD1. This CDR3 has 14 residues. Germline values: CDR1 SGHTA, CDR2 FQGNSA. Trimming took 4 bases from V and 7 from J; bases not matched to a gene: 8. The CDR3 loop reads CASSYGQGRSEAFF. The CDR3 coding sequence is TGTGCCAGCAGCTATGGACAGGGTCGCAGTGAAGCTTTCTTT.

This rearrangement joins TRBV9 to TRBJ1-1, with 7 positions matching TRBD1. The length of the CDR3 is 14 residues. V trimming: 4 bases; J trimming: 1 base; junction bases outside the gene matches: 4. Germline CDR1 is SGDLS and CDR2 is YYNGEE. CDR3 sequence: CASSKTGTNTEAFF. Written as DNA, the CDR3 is TGTGCCAGCAGCAAGACAGGGACGAACACTGAAGCTTTCTTT.

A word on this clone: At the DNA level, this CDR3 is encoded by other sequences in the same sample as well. This CDR3 reads CASSWRGQDPRATYNSPLHF. CDR3 nucleotide sequence: TGTGCCAGCAGCTGGAGAGGACAGGACCCGAGGGCCACCTATAATTCACCCCTCCACTTT. V usage is TRBV13 and J usage is TRBJ1-6; 7 nucleotides match TRBD1. From germline, CDR1 is PRHDT and CDR2 FYEKMQ (reference sequence). CDR3 size: 20 residues. Losses at the gene ends were 4 bases for V and 2 bases for J; bases not matched to a gene: 17.

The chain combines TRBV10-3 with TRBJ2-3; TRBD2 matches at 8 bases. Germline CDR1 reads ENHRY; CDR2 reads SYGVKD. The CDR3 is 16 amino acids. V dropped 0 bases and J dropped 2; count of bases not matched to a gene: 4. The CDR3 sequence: CAISESGLDYTDTQYF. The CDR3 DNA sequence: TGTGCCATCAGTGAGTCGGGACTAGACTACACAGATACGCAGTATTTT.

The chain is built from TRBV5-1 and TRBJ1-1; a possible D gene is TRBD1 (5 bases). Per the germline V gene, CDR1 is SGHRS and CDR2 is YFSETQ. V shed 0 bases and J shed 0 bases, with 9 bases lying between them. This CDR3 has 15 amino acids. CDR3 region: CASSLAGRVNTEAFF. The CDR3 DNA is TGCGCCAGCAGCTTGGCGGGCAGGGTGAACACTGAAGCTTTCTTT. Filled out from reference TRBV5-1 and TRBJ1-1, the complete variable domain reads KAGVTQTPRYLIKTRGQQVTLSCSPISGHRSVSWYQQTPGQGLQFLFEYFSETQRNKGNFPGRFSGRQFSNSRSEMNVSTLELGDSALYLCASSLAGRVNTEAFFGQGTRLTVV.

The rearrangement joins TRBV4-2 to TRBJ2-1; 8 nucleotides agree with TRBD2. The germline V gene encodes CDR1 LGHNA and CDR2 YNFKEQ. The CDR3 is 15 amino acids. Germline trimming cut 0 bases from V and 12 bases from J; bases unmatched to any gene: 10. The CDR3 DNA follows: TGTGCCAGCAGCCAAGATTTTGAGCTAGCGGGTTGGCAGTTCTTC. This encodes CASSQDFELAGWQFF.

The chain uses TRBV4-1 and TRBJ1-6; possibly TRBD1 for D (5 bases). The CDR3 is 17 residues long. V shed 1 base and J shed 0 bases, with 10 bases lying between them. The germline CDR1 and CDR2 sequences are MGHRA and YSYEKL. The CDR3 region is CASSQGGGSSYNSPLHF. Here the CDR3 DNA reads TGCGCCAGCAGCCAAGGGGGGGGATCCTCCTATAATTCACCCCTCCACTTT.

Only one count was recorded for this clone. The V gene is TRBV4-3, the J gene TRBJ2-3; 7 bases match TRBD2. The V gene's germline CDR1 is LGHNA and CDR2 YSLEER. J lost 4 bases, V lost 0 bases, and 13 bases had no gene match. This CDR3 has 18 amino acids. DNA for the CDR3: TGCGCCAGCAGCCAAGAGTATGGGGGGGGGTTAAGCCCAGATACGCAGTATTTT. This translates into CASSQEYGGGLSPDTQYF.

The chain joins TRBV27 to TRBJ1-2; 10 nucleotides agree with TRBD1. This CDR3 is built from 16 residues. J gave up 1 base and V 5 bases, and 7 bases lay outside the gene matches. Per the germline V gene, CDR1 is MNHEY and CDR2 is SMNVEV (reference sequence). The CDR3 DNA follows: TGTGCCAGCAGTACTCCCGGGACAGGGGATAACTATGGCTACACCTTC. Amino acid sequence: CASSTPGTGDNYGYTF.

DNA for the CDR3: TGTGCCAGCAGCTCCCCCATGAACACTGAAGCTTTCTTT. This gives the protein CASSSPMNTEAFF. J is TRBJ1-1 and V is TRBV13; unclear D gene. V was shortened by 4 bases and J by 0 bases, with 6 bases between the two germline ends. Germline-derived CDR1 and CDR2 are PRHDT and FYEKMQ (reference sequence). The CDR3 runs to 13 residues. The variable domain in full, completed from reference TRBV13 and TRBJ1-1, reads AAGVIQSPRHLIKEKRETATLKCYPIPRHDTVYWYQQGPGQDPQFLISFYEKMQSDKGSIPDRFSAQQFSDYHSELNMSSLELGDSALYFCASSSPMNTEAFFGQGTRLTVV.

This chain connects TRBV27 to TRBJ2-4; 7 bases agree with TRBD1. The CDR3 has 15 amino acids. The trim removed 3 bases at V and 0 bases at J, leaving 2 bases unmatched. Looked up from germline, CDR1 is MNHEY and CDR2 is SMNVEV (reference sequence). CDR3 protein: CASSLTGTAKNIQYF. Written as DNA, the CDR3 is TGTGCCAGCAGTTTGACAGGGACAGCCAAAAACATTCAGTACTTC.

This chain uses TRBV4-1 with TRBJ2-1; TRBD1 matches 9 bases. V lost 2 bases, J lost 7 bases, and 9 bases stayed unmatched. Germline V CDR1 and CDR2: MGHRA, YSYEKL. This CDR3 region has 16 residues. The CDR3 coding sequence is TGCGCCAGCAGCCAAACTAGACTGACAGGGGGAAATGAGCAGTTCTTC. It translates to CASSQTRLTGGNEQFF.

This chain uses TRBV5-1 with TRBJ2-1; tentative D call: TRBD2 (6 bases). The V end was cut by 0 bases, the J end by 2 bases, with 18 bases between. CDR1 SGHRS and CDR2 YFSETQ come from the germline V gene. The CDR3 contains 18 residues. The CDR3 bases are TGCGCCAGCAGCTTGGGAGTAGGAGGGAGGAAGCCCTACAATGAGCAGTTCTTC. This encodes CASSLGVGGRKPYNEQFF.

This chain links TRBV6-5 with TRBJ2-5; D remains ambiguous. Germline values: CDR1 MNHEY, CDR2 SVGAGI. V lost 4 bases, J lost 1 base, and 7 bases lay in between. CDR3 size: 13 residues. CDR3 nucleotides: TGTGCCAGCAGTTTGGGCAGCCAAGAGACCCAGTACTTC. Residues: CASSLGSQETQYF.

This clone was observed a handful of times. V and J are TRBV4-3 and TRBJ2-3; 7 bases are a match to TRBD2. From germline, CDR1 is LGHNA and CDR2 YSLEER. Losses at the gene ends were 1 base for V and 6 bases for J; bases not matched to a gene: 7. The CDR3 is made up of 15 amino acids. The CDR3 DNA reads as TGCGCCAGCAGCCAAGCGGCTAGCGGTCGGGATACGCAGTATTTT. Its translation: CASSQAASGRDTQYF.

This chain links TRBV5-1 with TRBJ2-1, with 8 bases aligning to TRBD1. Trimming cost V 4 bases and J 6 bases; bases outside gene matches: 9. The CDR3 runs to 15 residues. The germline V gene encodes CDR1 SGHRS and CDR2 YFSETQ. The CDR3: CASSHDRGLGNEQFF. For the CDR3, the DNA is TGCGCCAGCAGCCATGACAGGGGACTTGGCAATGAGCAGTTCTTC.